This TCR beta chain is drawn from a study of long-term antiretroviral therapy in people with HIV. Across the study: There is a gap of about a decade between the earliest samples and the later 2015 immediate-ART recommendation. Study results and limitations: The study found that diversity rose after ART but stayed below transplant donor controls. Among HIV repertoires, CDR3 length ranges were narrower than those of controls. Across all time points, the repertoire was dominated by clones that expanded before ART.

As to this clone: The antigen is unknown.

Version v3.0 of the immunoSEQ assay ran at survey level. Measured with immunoSEQ multiplex PCR; TCRdb has only the in-frame clones, and not every one. The sample contains around 26,000 clones, around 83% of which appear only once. The V gene's germline CDR1 is WSHSY and CDR2 SAAADI. The length of the CDR3 is 12 residues. The ends were cut back, 5 bases at V and 2 bases at J, with 6 bases in the middle. The rearrangement joins TRBV10-2 to TRBJ2-5; D is unresolved. This receptor was taken from a man aged 40-55 years with HIV. The starting material was unsorted PBMCs, obtained just over 2.6 years after starting antiretroviral therapy. The CDR3 protein is CASSIIQETQYF. The CDR3 nucleotides read TGCGCCAGCAGTATCATTCAAGAGACCCAGTACTTC.